This T cell receptor (beta chain) was captured in a study of T-cell memory formation after mild COVID-19. About the study: Across donors, TCR clusters were largely donor specific.

A few counts support this clonotype. TCRdb independently ran MiXCR on the 5' RACE reads; one entry per CDR3 protein. The data contain about 250,000 distinct CDR3 sequences, just over 15% of them seen just once; the ten biggest clones take up 2.1%. With 5 bases removed from V and 5 bases from J, the gap between germline ends came to 15 bases. The CDR3 spans 15 residues. CDR1 is SGHTA, CDR2 FQGNSA, per germline. V is TRBV7-2 and J is TRBJ2-2, with D possibly TRBD1 on 6 matching bases. The origin of this receptor is an adult woman who had mild COVID-19 (a few samples of this study predate the infection). Cell type and time point are not known. Material for sequencing was PBMCs or a T cell subset sorted from them (not recorded which). CDR3: CASSAQTGSTGELFF. DNA for the CDR3: TGTGCCAGCAGCGCTCAGACAGGTTCGACCGGGGAGCTGTTTTTT. Filled out from reference TRBV7-2 and TRBJ2-2, the complete variable domain reads GAGVSQSPSNKVTEKGKDVELRCDPISGHTALYWYRQSLGQGLEFLIYFQGNSAPDKSGLPSDRFSAERTGGSVSTLTIQRTQQEDSAVYLCASSAQTGSTGELFFGEGSRLTVL.